This T cell receptor beta chain appears in the sequencing data of a study of blood T cell repertoires in COVID-19. In the study overall: There were acute and convalescent COVID-19 samples, and they came from the United States, Italy and Spain. The analysed material was cDNA or gDNA that came from T cells, B-cell-depleted T cells, or PBMCs.

This clone was observed once. This CDR3 has 15 amino acids. Germline V CDR1 and CDR2: SGHNT, YYREEE (reference sequence). V shed 0 bases, J shed 4 bases, and the junction held 5 bases outside the gene matches. Per the study methods: How many nucleated cells were present was estimated from reference gene primer amplification. Clones were read by immunoSEQ multiplex PCR, and TCRdb kept only the in-frame ones, dropping some. V, J and clone size are those of that table, while D and trimming were read from the DNA. The sample has approximately 90,000 clones, around 85% seen once. The sequence came from a human donor in a cohort sampled during active COVID-19. The specimen was peripheral blood. The rearrangement uses TRBV5-4 and TRBJ2-5; 8 bases fit TRBD2. The CDR3 sequence: CASSLGLAGPETQYF. DNA of the CDR3: TGTGCCAGCAGCTTGGGTTTAGCGGGACCAGAGACCCAGTACTTC. The full variable domain, completed using reference TRBV5-4 and TRBJ2-5, is ETGVTQSPTHLIKTRGQQVTLRCSSQSGHNTVSWYQQALGQGPQFIFQYYREEENGRGNFPPRFSGLQFPNYSSELNVNALELDDSALYLCASSLGLAGPETQYFGPGTRLLVL.